This T cell receptor (beta chain) was profiled in a study of response to subunit inactivated influenza vaccine. TCRdb re-analysed the RT-PCR reads in MiXCR, keeping a single row per CDR3 protein. The data show over 400,000 distinct CDR3 sequences, approximately 13% seen once. J lost 2 bases, V lost 5 bases, and 10 bases had no gene match. The germline V gene has CDR1 SGHDT and CDR2 YYEEEE. CDR3 size: 16 residues. Sequencing was performed on PBMCs from blood, taken roughly 48 days after vaccination. This sequence joins TRBV5-6 and TRBJ2-1; 7 positions agree with TRBD1. This clonotype was obtained from a man aged 45-65 years who received an inactivated influenza vaccine. Here the CDR3 reads CASRFGQVHPYNEQFF. In DNA form, the CDR3 reads TGTGCCAGCAGATTCGGACAGGTTCACCCCTACAATGAGCAGTTCTTC.